A single sample gave rise to the 28 T cell receptor beta chains below, sequenced in a study of graft-versus-host responses after intestinal transplantation (dated by TCRdb to the early 2020s). Libraries were made using the immunoSEQ multiplex PCR assay. The source is immuneACCESS, and TCRdb retained only in-frame sequences with V and J called. Part of the clones is not carried over; for the studies checked, unresolved V genes explain less than half of this, and the remainder is unexplained. The sample table contains approximately 24,000 clones; only one count was recorded for over 90% of them. Of the sample, roughly 1.9% is held by the ten largest clones. Sequenced material: PBMCs, taken around 40 days after intestinal transplant. The receptors derive from a human patient who received an intestinal transplant, so some T cells may come from the graft donor.

The CDR3 loop is CASSLDTGDNEKLFF. CDR3 bases: TGCGCCAGCAGCTTGGATACAGGGGATAATGAAAAACTGTTTTTT. The rearrangement links TRBV5-1 to TRBJ1-4; TRBD1 agrees at 7 bases. The CDR3 length is 15 residues. Looked up from germline, CDR1 is SGHRS and CDR2 is YFSETQ. The junction had 3 bases not matched to a gene; V was cut back by 0 bases and J by 4 bases.

This chain links TRBV6-1 with TRBJ2-3, with 11 nucleotides matching TRBD1. This CDR3 region has 15 residues. Germline V gene lookup returns CDR1 MNHNS and CDR2 SASEGT. Trimming at V came to 1 base and at J to 4 bases, leaving 1 base not matched to a gene. The CDR3 nucleotides read TGTGCCAGCAGTGAAGGGACAGGGGGCGCAGATACGCAGTATTTT. It translates to CASSEGTGGADTQYF.

The chain uses TRBV4-1 and TRBJ1-2; maybe TRBD1 (6 bases). Germline V gene lookup returns CDR1 MGHRA and CDR2 YSYEKL. CDR3 length equals 16 residues. V was cut by 1 base and J by 3 bases, with 15 bases left in between. The DNA of the CDR3 is TGCGCCAGCAGCCAAGTTCCGGGGGGCATATACTATGGCTACACCTTC. Its translation: CASSQVPGGIYYGYTF.

This rearrangement joins TRBV10-3 to TRBJ2-5; D is unresolved. The J call may be in error: the DNA end matches TRBJ2-7 better. CDR3 size: 14 residues. From germline, CDR1 is ENHRY and CDR2 SYGVKD. CDR3 sequence (DNA): TGTGCCATCAGTGAGTCTTACAGTTCCTACGAGCAGTACTTC. Amino acids: CAISESYSSYEQYF.

V is TRBV15 and J is TRBJ2-6; the D call may be TRBD1 or TRBD2 (5 bases each). Germline V gives CDR1 LNHNV, CDR2 YYDKDF (reference sequence). V gave up 0 bases and J gave up 4 bases, with 10 bases separating them. CDR3 length: 16 residues. The CDR3 nucleotides are TGTGCCACCAGCAGAGATGGGGGTGAGGGGGCCAACGTCCTGACTTTC. As protein: CATSRDGGEGANVLTF.

Here the CDR3 reads CASSQENPNRDSYNSPLHF. CDR3 DNA sequence: TGCGCCAGCAGCCAAGAGAACCCAAACAGGGACTCCTATAATTCACCCCTCCACTTT. V usage is TRBV4-3 and J usage is TRBJ1-6; a possible D gene is TRBD1 (6 bases). CDR3 length equals 19 residues. The germline gives CDR1 LGHNA, CDR2 YSLEER. Trimming removed 0 bases at V and 0 bases at J, with 15 bases between.

The chain uses TRBV7-8 and TRBJ2-1; D gene ambiguous. The germline gives CDR1 SGHVS, CDR2 FQNEAQ. The CDR3 sequence is 12 residues long. V lost 1 base and J lost 8, with 6 bases in between. The CDR3 region has the DNA TGTGCCAGCAGCTTAGGGGGATATGAGCAGTTCTTC. Protein sequence: CASSLGGYEQFF.

The chain carries TRBV2 and TRBJ2-5; D gene unclear. The CDR3 runs 14 residues. The ends were cut back, 2 bases at V and 1 base at J, with 8 bases in the middle. Germline V gives CDR1 SNHLY, CDR2 FYNNEI. CDR3 nucleotides: TGTGCCAGCAGTGAATCGAGGCCCCAAGAGACCCAGTACTTC. Translated, it gives CASSESRPQETQYF.

The rearrangement links TRBV4-2 to TRBJ1-1, with 7 bases aligning to TRBD1. CDR1 is LGHNA and CDR2 is YNFKEQ in the germline V gene. The junction had 6 bases not matched to a gene; V was cut back by 1 base and J by 4 bases. The CDR3 loop spans 15 amino acids. The CDR3 spells CASSQGTHRGTEAFF. CDR3 DNA sequence: TGTGCCAGCAGCCAAGGGACACACAGGGGCACTGAAGCTTTCTTT.

This chain joins TRBV21-1 and TRBJ1-2. TRBV21-1 is a pseudogene locus. CDR3 length: 17 amino acids. The CDR3 region has the DNA TGTGCCAGCAGCACAAGGGACCGCGGCACCTTTAACTATGGCTACACCTTC. Its protein is CASSTRDRGTFNYGYTF.

The rearrangement links TRBV28 to TRBJ1-1, with a weak D call TRBD1 (6 bases). From germline, CDR1 is MDHEN and CDR2 SYDVKM. CDR3 length: 18 amino acids. V lost 2 bases and J lost 3, with 22 bases in between. In nucleotides, the CDR3 is TGTGCCAGCAGTTTAGTTTTAGCGACAGGCTGGGGCGACACTGAAGCTTTCTTT. Translated, it gives CASSLVLATGWGDTEAFF.

This chain links TRBV10-3 with TRBJ2-3, with 7 bases identical to TRBD2. The V and J ends lost 10 bases and 5 bases, in that order; junction bases with no gene match: 15. This CDR3 spans 15 amino acids. Germline CDR1 ENHRY, CDR2 SYGVKD. As DNA, the CDR3 is TGTGCCACCACGACTCGGCGGGAGTTGGGAGATACGCAGTATTTT. Its protein product is CATTTRRELGDTQYF.

This rearrangement joins TRBV28 to TRBJ1-1; D is perhaps TRBD1 (6 bases). V dropped 4 bases and J dropped 4 bases, with 7 bases sitting between them. Germline values: CDR1 MDHEN, CDR2 SYDVKM. The CDR3 extends over 12 amino acids. Here the CDR3 DNA reads TGTGCCAGCAGTTGGGGGGCCACTGAAGCTTTCTTT. Translated: CASSWGATEAFF.

This sequence joins TRBV28 and TRBJ2-5; 10 bases match TRBD2. V dropped 8 bases and J dropped 5; count of bases not matched to a gene: 8. CDR3 length: 14 residues. The germline V gene encodes CDR1 MDHEN and CDR2 SYDVKM. The CDR3 sequence is CASGELAGLETQYF. The CDR3 nucleotides read TGTGCCAGCGGAGAACTAGCGGGACTCGAGACCCAGTACTTC.

This clone has only one observation. The V gene is TRBV7-3, the J gene TRBJ2-3; D tentatively reads TRBD1 or TRBD2 (7 bases each). The germline V gene encodes CDR1 SGHTA and CDR2 FQGTGA. The CDR3 length is 15 residues. V was shortened by 4 bases and J by 1 base, with 12 bases between the two germline ends. DNA for the CDR3: TGTGCCAGCAGCTACTCAGGGGGGGGCACAGATACGCAGTATTTT. Its translation: CASSYSGGGTDTQYF.

CDR3 sequence reads: CASSVSGGMYGGELFF. In DNA, the CDR3 is TGTGCCAGCAGCGTAAGCGGTGGCATGTATGGCGGGGAGCTGTTTTTT. This chain links TRBV9 with TRBJ2-2, with D tentatively TRBD2 (5 bases). Germline V gene data show CDR1 as SGDLS and CDR2 as YYNGEE. This CDR3 is 16 amino acids long. Trimming shortened V by 1 base and J by 7 bases, and 17 bases separated the two germline ends.

The V and J genes are TRBV10-3 and TRBJ1-2; D is possibly TRBD1 (6 bases). The CDR3 runs 14 residues. The germline V gene encodes CDR1 ENHRY and CDR2 SYGVKD. V lost 5 bases, J lost 3 bases, and 13 bases lay in between. DNA for the CDR3: TGTGCCATCAGTCGGCGGGGGGCCGACTATGGCTACACCTTC. It encodes CAISRRGADYGYTF.

The chain recombines TRBV27 with TRBJ1-5; unclear D gene. This CDR3 is 13 amino acids long. CDR1 and CDR2 (germline): MNHEY, SMNVEV (reference sequence). Trimming left V 10 bases short and J 0 bases short, with 10 bases between. Here the CDR3 reads CATSGYSNQPQHF. Written as DNA, the CDR3 is TGTGCCACCTCCGGGTATAGCAATCAGCCCCAGCATTTT.

The chain is built from TRBV9 and TRBJ2-7; D gene ambiguous. The length of the CDR3 is 12 residues. Looked up from germline, CDR1 is SGDLS and CDR2 is YYNGEE. The ends were cut back, 0 bases at V and 3 bases at J, with 4 bases in the middle. CDR3 sequence (DNA): TGTGCCAGCAGCGTAGGGGACTACGAGCAGTACTTC. This translates into CASSVGDYEQYF.

The V gene is TRBV4-2, the J gene TRBJ2-7; no firm D call. The CDR3 totals 16 residues. V lost 3 bases and J lost 1, with 16 bases in between. Germline CDR1 LGHNA, CDR2 YNFKEQ. The DNA of the CDR3 is TGTGCCAGCAGCCAGAAGAGCCCCGTTTGGTCCTACGAGCAGTACTTC. Encoded protein: CASSQKSPVWSYEQYF.

This clone came up once. This chain connects TRBV4-3 to TRBJ2-2, with D perhaps matching TRBD2 (7 bases). The CDR3 sequence is 16 residues long. V lost 4 bases to trimming and J lost 6 bases, with 18 bases between them. Per the germline V gene, CDR1 is LGHNA and CDR2 is YSLEER. The CDR3 spells CASSPAVRGGPGELFF. The CDR3 region has the DNA TGCGCCAGCAGCCCCGCCGTGAGGGGGGGCCCCGGGGAGCTGTTTTTT.

V gene TRBV6-5 combines with J gene TRBJ2-7; TRBD1 matches at 9 bases. Unmatched junction bases numbered 6, after V lost 0 bases and J lost 3 bases. Germline CDR1 and CDR2: MNHEY and SVGAGI. CDR3 size: 16 residues. CDR3 region: CASSYSKGQGGYEQYF. CDR3 sequence (DNA): TGTGCCAGCAGTTACTCGAAGGGACAGGGAGGCTACGAGCAGTACTTC.

The chain uses TRBV9 and TRBJ2-7, with 9 bases matching TRBD1. The V gene's germline CDR1 is SGDLS and CDR2 YYNGEE. The CDR3 covers 16 residues. J was trimmed by 1 base and V by 3 bases; bases with no gene match: 8. The CDR3 DNA sequence: TGTGCCAGCAGCGCACCACCGGGACAGGGTTCCTACGAGCAGTACTTC. This sequence encodes CASSAPPGQGSYEQYF. Looking up the rest from reference TRBV9 and TRBJ2-7 gives the full variable domain: DSGVTQTPKHLITATGQRVTLRCSPRSGDLSVYWYQQSLDQGLQFLIQYYNGEERAKGNILERFSAQQFPDLHSELNLSSLELGDSALYFCASSAPPGQGSYEQYFGPGTRLTVT.

V is TRBV28 and J is TRBJ2-5; D gene uncertain. Germline V gene data show CDR1 as MDHEN and CDR2 as SYDVKM. This CDR3 is 13 amino acids long. Trimming stripped 3 bases from V and 2 bases from J, with 7 bases between. The CDR3 DNA reads as TGTGCCAGCAGTTTCTATGTACAAGAGACCCAGTACTTC. It yields the protein CASSFYVQETQYF.

This clone was detected only once. The J gene is TRBJ1-5, the V gene TRBV2; 10 nucleotides match TRBD1. J lost 0 bases, V lost 5 bases, and 7 bases had no gene match. The germline gives CDR1 SNHLY, CDR2 FYNNEI. The CDR3 is made up of 17 amino acids. The CDR3 loop is CASSWDRGGNSNQPQHF. The CDR3 bases are TGTGCCAGCAGTTGGGACAGGGGAGGGAATAGCAATCAGCCCCAGCATTTT.

V is TRBV19 and J is TRBJ2-5; TRBD2 matches 9 bases. The end of the DNA is better explained by TRBJ2-7, so the J call may be wrong. This CDR3 comprises 14 residues. Germline CDR1 is LNHDA and CDR2 is SQIVND (reference sequence). In DNA, the CDR3 is TGTGCCAGTAGTCCGGCTAGCGGGACTCTCGAGCAGTACTTC. Translating gives CASSPASGTLEQYF.

The chain links TRBV15 to TRBJ2-1; weak D call: TRBD2 (5 bases). CDR3 size: 14 residues. Per germline, CDR1 LNHNV and CDR2 YYDKDF (reference sequence). V was trimmed by 1 base and J by 1 base, leaving 5 bases between them. As DNA, the CDR3 is TGTGCCACCAGCAGAGCGGGATCCTACAATGAGCAGTTCTTC. This gives the protein CATSRAGSYNEQFF.

To note about this clone: The germline gene is not matched at one end of the junction; a read error may be the cause. J is TRBJ2-3 and V is TRBV30; 7 nucleotides line up with TRBD1. The DNA end is a closer match to TRBJ1-5, so the J assignment may be wrong. Germline loops: CDR1 GTSNPN, CDR2 SVGIG (reference sequence). The CDR3 is 14 residues long. Here the CDR3 reads CARSSRDSTDTQHF. In DNA form, the CDR3 reads TGTGCCCGGAGTTCCCGGGACAGCACAGATACGCAGCATTTT.